This T cell receptor (beta chain) was recovered during a study of shared T cell receptors in the human thymus. TCRdb's copy holds only in-frame clones and misses some; the assay was immunoSEQ multiplex PCR. The table shows hundreds of thousands of clones, with about 90% occurring only once. V was cut by 1 base and J by 7 bases, with 10 bases left in between. Looked up from germline, CDR1 is LGHNA and CDR2 is YSLEER. The CDR3 is made up of 13 amino acids. A further study also used this sample, focusing on human thymus T cells.

The chain combines TRBV4-3 with TRBJ2-5, with D uncertain. The origin of this receptor is a boy younger than two with a congenital heart defect. The source material was thymocytes. The CDR3 nucleotides read TGCGCCAGCAGCCAAGTTGCGGTTGGGACCCAGTACTTC. It codes for CASSQVAVGTQYF.